This paragraph reports one T cell receptor (beta chain). What it binds is unknown. In germline, CDR1 is SGHRS, CDR2 YFSETQ. Trimming cost V 0 bases and J 7 bases; bases outside gene matches: 6. CDR3 size: 16 residues. The sample originates from a study of T-cell reconstitution after alpha-beta-depleted transplantation in children. The study, taken as a whole, reports: Several hundred expanded graft clones reportedly gave rise to the alpha-beta T cells present about two months after transplant. Some patients showed high day-60 TCRbeta diversity, which derived from surviving recipient T cells and thymic progenitors. After one year, T-cell counts and TCRbeta diversity mostly came from new T cells.

Unique molecular identifiers were used to barcode this TCRbeta library. TCRdb called the PCR reads again in MiXCR, with one record for every CDR3 protein. In the table there are 450,000 to 550,000 distinct CDR3 sequences, about 10% of which are singletons. The rearrangement links TRBV5-1 to TRBJ2-1; the match to TRBD2 covers 11 bases. The source of this sequence is a female patient aged 2 to 10 who had a stem cell transplant for aplastic anemia, so the T cells may come from the graft donor. Specimen: PBMCs, mostly from graft donor cells, collected 180 days after TCRalphabeta/CD19-depleted stem cell transplant. This CDR3 reads CASSLATGTSGNEQFF. The CDR3 DNA is TGCGCCAGCAGCTTGGCCACGGGGACTAGCGGTAATGAGCAGTTCTTC. Full variable domain (outside the CDR3, taken from reference TRBV5-1 and TRBJ2-1): KAGVTQTPRYLIKTRGQQVTLSCSPISGHRSVSWYQQTPGQGLQFLFEYFSETQRNKGNFPGRFSGRQFSNSRSEMNVSTLELGDSALYLCASSLATGTSGNEQFFGPGTRLTVL.